Described below is a single T cell receptor beta chain sequence and its context. Its antigen is not known. This sample is drawn from a study of cytomegalovirus exposure and HLA in healthy donors. Study conclusions and caveats: Researchers left out some V segments, among them TRBV6-2 and TRBV6-3, as indistinguishable. Later genetic work tied a missense DCLRE1C variant to beta-chain V and J trimming.

13 Jbeta primers and 60 Vbeta primers were used for the PCR. The repertoire was sequenced with immunoSEQ multiplex PCR; TCRdb's copy has only in-frame clones and lacks some. The top ten clones hold more than 2% of a sample with about 160,000 clones, approximately 77% of them seen once. V lost 4 bases, J lost 6 bases, and 7 bases stayed unmatched. CDR3 length equals 14 residues. Germline CDR1 SGHRS, CDR2 YFSETQ. These donors, healthy bone marrow donors, were studied. Sequenced material: PBMCs. The chain links TRBV5-1 to TRBJ1-2, with 9 positions matching TRBD1. This receptor was obtained from a man aged 50-60 years in good health and CMV-seropositive. The CDR3 bases are TGCGCCAGCAGCAATGGACAGGGGTTCCATGGCTACACCTTC. Protein sequence: CASSNGQGFHGYTF.